The TCR beta chain described here comes from a study of PD-L1 blockade in urothelial cancer. Background on the study: Blood underwent analysis 3 weeks (second dose) and 6 weeks after treatment began.

The assay was immunoSEQ multiplex PCR, and TCRdb's table has in-frame clones only and misses some. The sample includes 86,000 or so clones, around 85% of them seen just once. Time point indicated: pretreatment peripheral blood. The starting material was PBMCs, obtained around atezolizumab (anti-PD-L1) treatment. The TCR comes from a man aged 55 to 70 with urothelial cancer.

The chain's CDR3 is CASSPGTGQGDEQFF. The CDR3 DNA reads TGTGCCAGCAGTCCGGGCACGGGACAGGGCGATGAGCAGTTCTTC. The chain couples TRBV9 to TRBJ2-1; 9 bases are a match to TRBD1. This CDR3 has 15 amino acids. CDR1 is SGDLS and CDR2 is YYNGEE in the germline V gene. V was pared by 5 bases and J by 8 bases, with 11 bases of the junction left unmatched.